The source of this T cell receptor beta chain is a study of shared clonotypes between healthy human individuals (dated by TCRdb to the early 2020s). With respect to the entire study: The cohort comprised a couple of women and three men aged 18 to 49 years. For each donor, CD4 naive and CD4 memory were each given three plates, CD8 naive was given two plates, and CD8 memory was given one plate. Blood TCR repertoires of roughly 5 healthy adults were deeply sequenced to estimate repertoire size and the extent of clonotype sharing between individuals. To increase sequencing depth and limit assay-specific biases, different laboratories used diverse techniques to prepare libraries and sequence TCR repertoires. Leukapheresis yielded between about 0.8 and 9.5 billion PBMCs per donor.

Taken from the germline V gene, the CDR1 and CDR2 loops are MDHEN and SYDVKM. The CDR3 starts with the cysteine, ends with the phenylalanine, and has 15 residues. Only the CDR3 DNA stays, 45 bases, in frame from base 1. V is cut by 3 bases and J by 2 bases, and the space between the germline ends is 11 bases. Broad study findings and their caveats: The genetic and exposure-history diversity represented was limited by the small number of donors. When four donors were compared, the shared fraction of clonotypes was about 5.2% for naive CD4, less than 4% for naive CD8, 2% to 2.5% for memory CD4, and 0.4% for memory CD8. Compared with non-shared clonotypes, clonotypes shared by all four sorted-subset donors had higher generation probabilities. Sampling was restricted to blood, and TCR repertoires in tissues likely differ from the TCR repertoires found in blood. Based on pairwise subsampling, the degree of clonotype sharing among donors was expected to be affected by sequencing depth. Rarefaction of sorted-subset datasets indicated incomplete sequencing despite the large sequencing depth. Naive subsets generally had larger estimated clonotype richness than memory subsets did.

Concerning this clone: The clone's antigen remains unknown. Base qualities were left out, and no much larger clone turns up one base away.

Using the deep immunoSEQ assay, multiplex PCR amplified TCR CDR3 regions from genomic DNA. Genomic DNA extracted from each cell subset was distributed evenly over all wells of several immunoSEQ 96-well plates, and each plate served as one replicate. For sorted subsets, each replicate PCR was loaded with roughly 0.2 ug genomic DNA, equivalent to 30,000 to 35,000 T cell genomes. The purified libraries were quantified using a Qubit 3.0 fluorometer, sized with a Bioanalyzer 2100, and then quantified again using the KAPA Library Quantification kit. A separate single-read 150-cycle Illumina NextSeq 550 flow cell was used to sequence each immunoSEQ 96-well plate. The paper's processing steps were these. Because the immunoSEQ output included only junctional sequences and no quality scores, the filtering could not be the same as the filtering used for full-length reads. To assign V/J genes and CDR3, sequences were annotated using PyIR, a Python wrapper for IgBLAST v1.9, with IMGT germline references. Reads with weak V/J assignments (E-value above 1e-6), missing CDR3, stop codons, out-of-frame junctions, or ambiguous translated residues were removed. A V3J clonotype was defined by an identical inferred V gene, J gene, and CDR3 amino acid sequence. The percentage overlap between two repertoires was calculated by dividing the number of shared unique clonotypes by the size of the smaller repertoire. RTK rarefaction, the Chao1 estimator, and Recon v2.1 estimates of unobserved clonotypes were used to assess repertoire richness. Generation probabilities were computed with OLGA for all TCRbeta clonotypes obtained by the gDNA method from several donors. TCRdb took over this immuneACCESS table, retaining in-frame rearrangements with V and J assigned. Such tables are incomplete; in checked studies, under half of the missing clones stem from an unresolved V gene, and the remainder is unexplained. The V and J calls and the clone size are those of that table, but D and trimming were determined from the DNA. The sample has millions of clones on record, around 93% of them singletons. The ten most abundant clones make up 1.5% to 2% of the sample.

For the CD8 naive samples, CD45RO-negative cells were positively selected for CCR7, yielding a CD45RA+CCR7+ population from which TemRA cells were excluded. The donors were healthy, HIV-negative adults who had no recently reported acute infections or vaccinations. Only Caucasian adults living in Nashville, Tennessee, USA were represented among the donors. After blood collection by leukapheresis, PBMCs were isolated using Ficoll-Histopaque density gradient centrifugation and then cryopreserved in the vapor phase of liquid nitrogen. Purity and quantity of every magnetically sorted T cell population were checked by analytical flow cytometry. Each sorted fraction had its genomic DNA isolated and then quantified by UV absorbance on a Nanodrop 2000c.

This TCR was sampled from a man aged 18-30 years in good health. Some clones in this sample may be carry-over from other donors' samples. Sequenced material: naive CD8+ T cells from PBMCs. The cell subset or site label here, explained by the study, means: CD45RA+CCR7+. The sequence is built from TRBV28 and TRBJ1-5, with the identity of the D gene unclear. The DNA sequence is as follows: TGTGCCAGCAGTTTTCGGGCAGACGGCAATCAGCCCCAGCATTTT. Its protein is CASSFRADGNQPQHF. With all but the CDR3 taken from the reference TRBV28 and TRBJ1-5 genes, the full variable domain is: DVKVTQSSRYLVKRTGEKVFLECVQDMDHENMFWYRQDPGLGLRLIYFSYDVKMKEKGDIPEGYSVSREKKERFSLILESASTNQTSMYLCASSFRADGNQPQHFGDGTRLSIL.